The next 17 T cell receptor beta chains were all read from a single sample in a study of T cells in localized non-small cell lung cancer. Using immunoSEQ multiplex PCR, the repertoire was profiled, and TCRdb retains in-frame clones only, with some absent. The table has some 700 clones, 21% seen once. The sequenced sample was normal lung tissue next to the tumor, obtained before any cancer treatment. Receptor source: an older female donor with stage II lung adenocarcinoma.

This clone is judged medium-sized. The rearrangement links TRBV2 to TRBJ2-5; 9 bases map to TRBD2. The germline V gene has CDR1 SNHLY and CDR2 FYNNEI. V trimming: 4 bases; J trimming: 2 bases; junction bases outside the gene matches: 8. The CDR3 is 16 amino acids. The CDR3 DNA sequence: TGTGCCAGCAGTGGTTTTACTAGCGGGCAGCAAGAGACCCAGTACTTC. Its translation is CASSGFTSGQQETQYF.

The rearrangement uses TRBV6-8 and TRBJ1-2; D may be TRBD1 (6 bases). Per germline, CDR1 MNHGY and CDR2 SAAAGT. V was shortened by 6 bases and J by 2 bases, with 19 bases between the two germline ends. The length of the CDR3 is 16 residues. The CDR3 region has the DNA TGTGCCAGCAGAACTCTACAACGACAGGCCAACTATGGCTACACCTTC. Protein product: CASRTLQRQANYGYTF.

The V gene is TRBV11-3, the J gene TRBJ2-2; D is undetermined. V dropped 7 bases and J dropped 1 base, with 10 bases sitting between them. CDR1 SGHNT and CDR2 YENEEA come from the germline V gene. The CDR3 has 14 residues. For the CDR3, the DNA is TGTGCCAGCAAGCGCTCAGTGAACACCGGGGAGCTGTTTTTT. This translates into CASKRSVNTGELFF. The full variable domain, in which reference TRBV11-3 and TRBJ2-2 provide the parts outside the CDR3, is EAGVVQSPRYKIIEKKQPVAFWCNPISGHNTLYWYLQNLGQGPELLIRYENEEAVDDSQLPKDRFSAERLKGVDSTLKIQPAELGDSAVYLCASKRSVNTGELFFGEGSRLTVL.

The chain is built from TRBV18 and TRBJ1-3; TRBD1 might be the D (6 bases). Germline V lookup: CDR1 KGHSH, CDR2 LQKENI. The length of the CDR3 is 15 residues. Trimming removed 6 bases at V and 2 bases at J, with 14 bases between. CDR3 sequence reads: CASSAQGGPGNTIYF. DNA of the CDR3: TGTGCCAGCTCCGCTCAAGGGGGGCCTGGAAACACCATATATTTT.

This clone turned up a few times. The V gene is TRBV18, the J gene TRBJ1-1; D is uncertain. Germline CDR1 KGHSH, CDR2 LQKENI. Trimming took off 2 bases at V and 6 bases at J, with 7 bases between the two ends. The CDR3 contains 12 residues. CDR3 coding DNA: TGTGCCAGCTCACCAGGGCCCCCTGAAGCTTTCTTT. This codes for CASSPGPPEAFF.

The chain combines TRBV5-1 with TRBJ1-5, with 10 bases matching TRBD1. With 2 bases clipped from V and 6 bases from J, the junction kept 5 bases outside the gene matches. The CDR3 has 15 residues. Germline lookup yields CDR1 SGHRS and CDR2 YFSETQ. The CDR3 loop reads CASSLGTGVGQPQHF. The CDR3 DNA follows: TGCGCCAGCAGCTTAGGGACAGGGGTGGGTCAGCCCCAGCATTTT.

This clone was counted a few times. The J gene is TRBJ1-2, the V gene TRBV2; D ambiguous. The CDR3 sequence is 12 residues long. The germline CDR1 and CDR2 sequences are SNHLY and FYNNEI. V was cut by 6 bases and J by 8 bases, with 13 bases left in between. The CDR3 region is CASSGLSGGYTF. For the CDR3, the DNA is TGTGCCAGCAGCGGGCTCTCGGGAGGCTACACCTTC.

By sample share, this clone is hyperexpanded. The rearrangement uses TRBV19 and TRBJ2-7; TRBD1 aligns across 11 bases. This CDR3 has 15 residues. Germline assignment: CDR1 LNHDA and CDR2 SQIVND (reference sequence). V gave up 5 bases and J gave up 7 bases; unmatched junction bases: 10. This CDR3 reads CASSGDRDRGSEQYF. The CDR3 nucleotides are TGTGCCAGTAGTGGAGACCGGGACAGGGGGTCTGAGCAGTACTTC.

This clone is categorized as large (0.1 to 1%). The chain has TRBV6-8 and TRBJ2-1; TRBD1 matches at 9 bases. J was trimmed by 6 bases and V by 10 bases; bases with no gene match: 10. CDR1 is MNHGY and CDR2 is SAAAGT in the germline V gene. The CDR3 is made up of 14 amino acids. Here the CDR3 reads CAIRPGQGFNEQFF. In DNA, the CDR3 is TGTGCCATCAGGCCGGGACAGGGTTTCAATGAGCAGTTCTTC.

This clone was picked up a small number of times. In DNA, the CDR3 is TGTGCCAGCAGTTGGGAGAGTTACTACAATGAGCAGTTCTTC. Translated: CASSWESYYNEQFF. The V and J genes are TRBV6-8 and TRBJ2-1; maybe TRBD2 (5 bases). Germline V gene data show CDR1 as MNHGY and CDR2 as SAAAGT. The CDR3 loop spans 14 amino acids. Trimming cost V 4 bases and J 3 bases, with 10 bases left between them.

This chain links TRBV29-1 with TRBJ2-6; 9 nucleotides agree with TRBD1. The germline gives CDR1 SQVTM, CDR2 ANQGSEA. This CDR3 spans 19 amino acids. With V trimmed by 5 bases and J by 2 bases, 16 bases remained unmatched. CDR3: CSVLGGTGSLLPGANVLTF. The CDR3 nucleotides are TGCAGCGTTCTCGGGGGGACAGGGAGCCTCCTTCCTGGGGCCAACGTCCTGACTTTC.

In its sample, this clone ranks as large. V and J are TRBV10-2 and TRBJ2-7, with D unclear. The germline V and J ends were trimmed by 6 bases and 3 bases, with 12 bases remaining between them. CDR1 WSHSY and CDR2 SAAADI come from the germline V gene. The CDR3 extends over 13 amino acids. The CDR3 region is CASRFWTDYEQYF. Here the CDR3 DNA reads TGCGCCAGCAGATTCTGGACCGACTACGAGCAGTACTTC.

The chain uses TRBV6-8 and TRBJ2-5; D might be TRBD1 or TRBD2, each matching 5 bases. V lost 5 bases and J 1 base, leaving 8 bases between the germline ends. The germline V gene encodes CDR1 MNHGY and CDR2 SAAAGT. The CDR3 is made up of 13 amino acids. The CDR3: CASSGTSQETQYF. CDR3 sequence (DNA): TGTGCCAGCAGTGGGACCAGCCAAGAGACCCAGTACTTC.

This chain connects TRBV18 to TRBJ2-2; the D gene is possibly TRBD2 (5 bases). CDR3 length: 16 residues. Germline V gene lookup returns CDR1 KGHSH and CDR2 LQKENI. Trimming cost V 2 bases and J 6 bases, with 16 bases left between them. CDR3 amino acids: CASSPKERLPAGELFF. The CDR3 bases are TGTGCCAGCTCACCAAAGGAGCGGCTCCCCGCCGGGGAGCTGTTTTTT.

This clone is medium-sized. The CDR3 protein is CASSPRTGGQETQYF. The CDR3 DNA sequence: TGTGCCAGCAGCCCCCGGACAGGGGGGCAAGAGACCCAGTACTTC. The chain joins TRBV11-3 to TRBJ2-5; 10 nucleotides align to TRBD1. The CDR3 length is 15 residues. Germline CDR1 and CDR2: SGHNT and YENEEA. J lost 2 bases, V lost 5 bases, and 5 bases had no gene match.

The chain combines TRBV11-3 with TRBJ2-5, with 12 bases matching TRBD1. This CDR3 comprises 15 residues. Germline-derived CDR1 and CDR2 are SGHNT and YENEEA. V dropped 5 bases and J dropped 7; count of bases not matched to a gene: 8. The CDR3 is CASSKGTGGEGTQYF. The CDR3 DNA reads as TGTGCCAGCAGCAAAGGGACAGGGGGCGAGGGGACCCAGTACTTC.

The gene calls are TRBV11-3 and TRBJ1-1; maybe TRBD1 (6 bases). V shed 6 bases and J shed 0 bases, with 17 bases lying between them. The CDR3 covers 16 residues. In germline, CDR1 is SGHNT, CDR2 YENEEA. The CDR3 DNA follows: TGTGCCAGCAGTTTGGAGGGGCAGGGGATGAACACTGAAGCTTTCTTT. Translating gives CASSLEGQGMNTEAFF.